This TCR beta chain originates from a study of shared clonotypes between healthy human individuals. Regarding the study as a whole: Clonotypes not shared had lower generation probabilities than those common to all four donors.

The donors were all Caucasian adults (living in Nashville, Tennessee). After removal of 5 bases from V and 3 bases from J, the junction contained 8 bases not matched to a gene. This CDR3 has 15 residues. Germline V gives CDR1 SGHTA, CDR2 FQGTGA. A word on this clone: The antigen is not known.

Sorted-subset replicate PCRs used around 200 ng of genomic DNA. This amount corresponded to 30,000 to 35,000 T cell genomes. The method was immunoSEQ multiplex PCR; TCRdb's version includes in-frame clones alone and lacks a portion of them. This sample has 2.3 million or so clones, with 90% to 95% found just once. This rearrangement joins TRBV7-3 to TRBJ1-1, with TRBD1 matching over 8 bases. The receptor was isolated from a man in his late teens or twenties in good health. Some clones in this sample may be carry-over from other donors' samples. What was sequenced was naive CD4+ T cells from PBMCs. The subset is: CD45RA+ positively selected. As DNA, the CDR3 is TGTGCCAGCAGCCCGAGCTCAGGGGGCTACACTGAAGCTTTCTTT. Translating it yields CASSPSSGGYTEAFF.